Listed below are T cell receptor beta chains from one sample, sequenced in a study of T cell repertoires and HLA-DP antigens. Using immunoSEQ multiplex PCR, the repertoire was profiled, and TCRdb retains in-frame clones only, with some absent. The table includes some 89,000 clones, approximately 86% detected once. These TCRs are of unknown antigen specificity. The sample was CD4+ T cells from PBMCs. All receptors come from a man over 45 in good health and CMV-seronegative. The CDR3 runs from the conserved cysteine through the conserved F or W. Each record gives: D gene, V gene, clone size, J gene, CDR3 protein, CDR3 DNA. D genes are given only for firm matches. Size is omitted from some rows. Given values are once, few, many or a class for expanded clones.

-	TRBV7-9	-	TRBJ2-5	CASSQDIGSAPRETQYF	TGTGCCAGCAGCCAAGACATAGGCAGCGCTCCGCGGGAGACCCAGTACTTC
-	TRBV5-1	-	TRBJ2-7	CASSRDGSYEQYF	TGCGCCAGCAGCCGGGACGGATCCTACGAGCAGTACTTC
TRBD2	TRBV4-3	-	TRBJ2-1	CASSQERERGEQFF	TGCGCCAGCAGCCAAGAGCGGGAGCGGGGTGAGCAGTTCTTC
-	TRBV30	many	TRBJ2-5	CAWSGQGIGETQYF	TGTGCCTGGAGTGGCCAGGGTATTGGGGAGACCCAGTACTTC
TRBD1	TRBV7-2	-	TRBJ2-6	CASRDRAGANVLTF	TGTGCCAGCAGGGACAGGGCTGGGGCCAACGTCCTGACTTTC
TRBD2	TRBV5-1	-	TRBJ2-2	CASSLAASGMTGELFF	TGCGCCAGCAGCTTGGCGGCTAGCGGGATGACCGGGGAGCTGTTTTTT
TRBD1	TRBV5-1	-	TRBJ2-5	CASRFGDRGGETQYF	TGCGCCAGCAGGTTTGGGGACAGGGGAGGAGAGACCCAGTACTTC
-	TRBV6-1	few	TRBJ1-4	CASSEVGNVEKLFF	TGTGCCAGCAGTGAAGTAGGGAATGTTGAAAAACTGTTTTTT
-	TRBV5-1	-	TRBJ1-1	CASSLAIGGRDTEAFF	TGCGCCAGCAGCTTGGCGATTGGGGGGAGGGACACTGAAGCTTTCTTT
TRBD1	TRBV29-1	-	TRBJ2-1	CSGDRVNEQFF	TGCAGCGGGGACAGGGTAAATGAGCAGTTCTTC
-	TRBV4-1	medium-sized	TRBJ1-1	CASSQQGLNTEAFF	TGCGCCAGCAGCCAACAGGGTCTGAACACTGAAGCTTTCTTT